These T cell receptor beta chains were read from a single sample in a study of graft-versus-host responses after intestinal transplantation. Method: immunoSEQ multiplex PCR; TCRdb's copy keeps in-frame clones and lacks some. The repertoire holds about 98,000 clones, with approximately 85% as singletons. The sequencing here drew on PBMCs, taken 255 days after intestinal transplant. The receptors originated from a human patient who received an intestinal transplant, so some T cells may come from the graft donor. CDR3s include the opening cysteine and the closing phenylalanine or tryptophan. A D gene is named only where the DNA matches it firmly. The size entry is marked missing in some rows and otherwise reads once, few, many or a size class.

v_call: TRBV7-2
j_call: TRBJ1-3
d_call: TRBD1
clone_size: .
cdr3_aa: CASSSDRGLGNTIYF
cdr3_nt: TGTGCCAGCAGCTCGGACAGGGGGCTTGGAAACACCATATATTTT

v_call: TRBV7-7
j_call: TRBJ1-4
d_call: .
clone_size: .
cdr3_aa: CASSLRRPDEKLFF
cdr3_nt: TGTGCTAGCAGCCTAAGACGTCCTGATGAAAAACTGTTTTTT

v_call: TRBV29-1
j_call: TRBJ2-3
d_call: TRBD2
clone_size: .
cdr3_aa: CSGASGGALPGTDTQYF
cdr3_nt: TGCAGCGGGGCCAGCGGGGGGGCCTTACCAGGCACAGATACGCAGTATTTT

v_call: TRBV10-3
j_call: TRBJ1-2
d_call: .
clone_size: .
cdr3_aa: CAISGSRLYGYTF
cdr3_nt: TGTGCCATCAGTGGGTCCAGGCTCTATGGCTACACCTTC

v_call: TRBV6-6
j_call: TRBJ2-7
d_call: .
clone_size: .
cdr3_aa: CASSQDPGPYYEQYF
cdr3_nt: TGTGCCAGCAGCCAAGACCCGGGACCGTACTACGAGCAGTACTTC

v_call: TRBV5-1
j_call: TRBJ2-3
d_call: .
clone_size: .
cdr3_aa: CASREGGHFTDTQYF
cdr3_nt: TGCGCCAGCAGGGAAGGAGGACACTTCACAGATACGCAGTATTTT

v_call: TRBV11-1
j_call: TRBJ2-3
d_call: .
clone_size: .
cdr3_aa: CASSLRGGGTDTQYF
cdr3_nt: TGTGCCAGCAGCTTAAGAGGCGGGGGCACAGATACGCAGTATTTT

v_call: TRBV6-5
j_call: TRBJ2-1
d_call: .
clone_size: .
cdr3_aa: CASSTRASSHKKPFF
cdr3_nt: TGTGCCAGCAGCACCCGGGCCTCCAGCCATAAGAAGCCGTTCTTC

v_call: TRBV5-1
j_call: TRBJ2-5
d_call: .
clone_size: few
cdr3_aa: CASSLVPLGYQETQYF
cdr3_nt: TGCGCCAGCAGCTTGGTTCCTCTAGGATACCAAGAGACCCAGTACTTC

v_call: TRBV4-1
j_call: TRBJ1-6
d_call: .
clone_size: .
cdr3_aa: CASSQEVGGGNSPLHF
cdr3_nt: TGCGCCAGCAGCCAAGAGGTAGGAGGAGGTAATTCACCCCTCCACTTT

v_call: TRBV7-2
j_call: TRBJ1-5
d_call: .
clone_size: .
cdr3_aa: CASSRTEGRINQPQHF
cdr3_nt: TGTGCCAGCAGCCGGACTGAGGGTCGGATCAATCAGCCCCAGCATTTT

v_call: TRBV2
j_call: TRBJ2-5
d_call: TRBD2
clone_size: .
cdr3_aa: CASSPAGGGETQYF
cdr3_nt: TGTGCCAGCAGTCCAGCGGGGGGCGGGGAGACCCAGTACTTC

v_call: TRBV10-3
j_call: TRBJ1-1
d_call: .
clone_size: once
cdr3_aa: CAISDAGTEAFF
cdr3_nt: TGTGCCATCAGTGACGCAGGCACTGAAGCTTTCTTT

v_call: TRBV27
j_call: TRBJ2-5
d_call: .
clone_size: .
cdr3_aa: CASSLYGGLEQETQYF
cdr3_nt: TGTGCCAGCAGTTTATACGGCGGGTTGGAGCAAGAGACCCAGTACTTC

v_call: TRBV5-4
j_call: TRBJ2-6
d_call: .
clone_size: .
cdr3_aa: CASSFRQLSGANVLTF
cdr3_nt: TGTGCCAGCAGCTTCCGACAGCTCTCTGGGGCCAACGTCCTGACTTTC

v_call: TRBV30
j_call: TRBJ2-5
d_call: .
clone_size: .
cdr3_aa: CAWTDQGLLGETQYF
cdr3_nt: TGTGCCTGGACCGACCAGGGACTCTTGGGAGAGACCCAGTACTTC

v_call: TRBV11-2
j_call: TRBJ2-3
d_call: TRBD1
clone_size: .
cdr3_aa: CASSLLRDRVTDTQYF
cdr3_nt: TGTGCCAGCAGCTTACTCCGGGACAGAGTCACAGATACGCAGTATTTT

v_call: TRBV5-1
j_call: TRBJ2-5
d_call: .
clone_size: once
cdr3_aa: CASSLRLGETQYF
cdr3_nt: TGCGCCAGCAGCTTGAGGCTGGGAGAGACCCAGTACTTC

v_call: TRBV15
j_call: TRBJ2-1
d_call: .
clone_size: .
cdr3_aa: CATSRDPDTDNEQFF
cdr3_nt: TGTGCCACCAGCAGAGATCCGGACACAGACAATGAGCAGTTCTTC

v_call: TRBV19
j_call: TRBJ1-5
d_call: .
clone_size: .
cdr3_aa: CASSSGGSNQPQHF
cdr3_nt: TGTGCCAGTAGTTCCGGCGGAAGCAATCAGCCCCAGCATTTT

v_call: TRBV4-1
j_call: TRBJ2-1
d_call: .
clone_size: .
cdr3_aa: CASSRGHLVYNEQFF
cdr3_nt: TGCGCCAGCAGCCGCGGACACCTTGTCTACAATGAGCAGTTCTTC

v_call: TRBV7-6
j_call: TRBJ2-5
d_call: TRBD2
clone_size: .
cdr3_aa: CASSNPPSGRRETQYF
cdr3_nt: TGTGCCAGCAGCAACCCGCCTAGCGGGAGACGAGAGACCCAGTACTTC

v_call: TRBV20-1
j_call: TRBJ2-7
d_call: .
clone_size: .
cdr3_aa: CSYIGPFEQYF
cdr3_nt: TGCAGCTACATCGGACCTTTCGAGCAGTACTTC

v_call: TRBV5-6
j_call: TRBJ2-3
d_call: .
clone_size: .
cdr3_aa: CASSLLVPIRSTDTQYF
cdr3_nt: TGTGCCAGCAGCTTGCTCGTTCCAATCCGGAGCACAGATACGCAGTATTTT

v_call: TRBV9
j_call: TRBJ1-1
d_call: .
clone_size: .
cdr3_aa: CASSVVGGHTEAFF
cdr3_nt: TGTGCCAGCAGCGTAGTTGGGGGGCACACTGAAGCTTTCTTT

v_call: TRBV6-1
j_call: TRBJ2-7
d_call: .
clone_size: .
cdr3_aa: CASSNGAAYEQYF
cdr3_nt: TGTGCCAGCAGTAACGGGGCAGCCTACGAGCAGTACTTC